The 29 T cell receptor beta chains reported below all come from one sample, sequenced in a study of CD8 T cells in ankylosing spondylitis. Study-wide results and limits: Seemingly characteristic of ankylosing spondylitis blood was a TCR beta motif consisting of fewer than 10 highly homologous variants.

For these TCRs, the target antigens are not known. TCRdb recomputed calls from the 5' RACE reads with MiXCR, one row per CDR3 protein. The profile shows about 700,000 distinct CDR3 sequences, over 15% of them singletons. Sequencing was carried out using blood, either unsorted or a sorted T cell fraction (not recorded which). Receptors originate from a male donor with ankylosing spondylitis.

There are many counts of this clonotype. The chain joins TRBV5-1 to TRBJ2-1, with 10 nucleotides matching TRBD2. Germline CDR1 is SGHRS and CDR2 is YFSETQ. V lost 0 bases, J lost 6 bases, and 9 bases stayed unmatched. This CDR3 contains 17 residues. CDR3: CASSLGLAGAMANEQFF. CDR3 nucleotide sequence: TGCGCCAGCAGCTTGGGACTAGCGGGCGCGATGGCCAATGAGCAGTTCTTC. Full variable domain (outside the CDR3, taken from reference TRBV5-1 and TRBJ2-1): KAGVTQTPRYLIKTRGQQVTLSCSPISGHRSVSWYQQTPGQGLQFLFEYFSETQRNKGNFPGRFSGRQFSNSRSEMNVSTLELGDSALYLCASSLGLAGAMANEQFFGPGTRLTVL.

This clonotype was seen at least ten times. In DNA, the CDR3 is TGCAGTGCTAGAACGGGTGGTAATGAAAAACTGTTTTTT. Its translation is CSARTGGNEKLFF. The chain is built from TRBV20-1 and TRBJ1-4; D is uncertain. Germline CDR1 is DFQATT and CDR2 is SNEGSKA (reference sequence). Trimming stripped 2 bases from V and 4 bases from J, with 8 bases between. CDR3 length equals 13 residues.

The rearrangement joins TRBV5-1 to TRBJ2-2, with D uncertain. The CDR3 has 15 amino acids. The V end was cut by 1 base, the J end by 3 bases, with 10 bases between. From germline, CDR1 is SGHRS and CDR2 YFSETQ. CDR3 bases: TGCGCCAGCAGCTTGAGTGGGCCATACACCGGGGAGCTGTTTTTT. It yields the protein CASSLSGPYTGELFF.

There are a few counts of this clonotype. CDR3 sequence: CSAWTGRGTEAFF. The CDR3 bases are TGCAGCGCCTGGACAGGGAGAGGCACTGAAGCTTTCTTT. This chain uses TRBV29-1 with TRBJ1-1, with TRBD1 matching over 8 bases. Germline V gene data show CDR1 as SQVTM and CDR2 as ANQGSEA. Germline trimming cut 7 bases from V and 4 bases from J; bases unmatched to any gene: 8. The CDR3 length is 13 residues.

This clonotype was counted between two and nine times. The CDR3, as DNA: TGCGCCAGCAGCTTGTTCGGGTTGGACGGGGAGCTGTTTTTT. Translation: CASSLFGLDGELFF. The chain carries TRBV5-1 and TRBJ2-2; unclear D gene. The CDR3 covers 14 residues. V was trimmed by 1 base and J by 7 bases, leaving 11 bases between them. Germline V CDR1 and CDR2: SGHRS, YFSETQ.

This clonotype was observed a handful of times. The rearrangement joins TRBV5-1 to TRBJ1-2; D perhaps matches TRBD1 (5 bases). Germline loops: CDR1 SGHRS, CDR2 YFSETQ. Between the trimmed V and J ends, which lost 4 bases and 3 bases, there was a span of 13 bases. This CDR3 contains 14 residues. Here the CDR3 reads CASSLQGTDYGYTF. DNA for the CDR3: TGCGCCAGCAGCCTCCAGGGTACGGACTATGGCTACACCTTC.

Only a few counts were recorded for this clonotype. V and J are TRBV7-9 and TRBJ1-3; D remains unclear. Germline assignment: CDR1 SEHNR and CDR2 FQNEAQ (reference sequence). The CDR3 extends over 13 amino acids. V lost 5 bases and J lost 5, with 10 bases in between. CDR3 DNA: TGTGCCAGCAGCCCGCCGTATAGAAACACCATATATTTT. Translation: CASSPPYRNTIYF.

This sequence joins TRBV4-1 and TRBJ2-3; a weak D match, TRBD1 (5 bases). CDR3 length: 16 amino acids. CDR1 MGHRA and CDR2 YSYEKL come from the germline V gene. Trimming cost V 1 base and J 2 bases, with 13 bases left between them. The CDR3: CASSQVDLRATDTQYF. CDR3 DNA sequence: TGCGCCAGCAGCCAAGTGGACCTCAGGGCCACAGATACGCAGTATTTT.

This clonotype has just a few counts. The chain joins TRBV3-1 to TRBJ2-1; a weak D match, TRBD2 (6 bases). V was clipped by 1 base and J by 2 bases, with 12 bases between them. CDR3 size: 16 residues. Germline V gene lookup returns CDR1 LGHDT and CDR2 YNNKEL (reference sequence). The CDR3 is CASSQGFGSPYNEQFF. The CDR3 DNA sequence: TGTGCCAGCAGCCAAGGCTTCGGGAGTCCCTACAATGAGCAGTTCTTC.

The gene calls are TRBV15 and TRBJ1-2; D uncertain. The V and J ends lost 0 bases and 8 bases respectively, with 7 bases between them. Germline assignment: CDR1 LNHNV and CDR2 YYDKDF (reference sequence). The CDR3 is 12 amino acids. CDR3 sequence reads: CATSRDLEGYTF. The CDR3, as DNA: TGTGCCACCAGCAGAGATTTGGAGGGCTACACCTTC.

The rearrangement joins TRBV2 to TRBJ1-6, with a possible D match to TRBD1 (5 bases). This CDR3 contains 14 residues. V lost 2 bases to trimming and J lost 10 bases, with 12 bases between them. Per the germline V gene, CDR1 is SNHLY and CDR2 is FYNNEI. Here the CDR3 DNA reads TGTGCCAGCAGTGAAAGGACACGCAAATCACCCCTCCACTTT. Amino acids: CASSERTRKSPLHF.

This chain links TRBV5-1 with TRBJ2-3, with D unclear. Germline CDR1 and CDR2: SGHRS and YFSETQ. Trimming removed 1 base from V and 3 bases from J, with 12 bases in between. CDR3 size: 15 residues. CDR3 sequence (DNA): TGCGCCAGCAGCTTGACGCAGGCTAGGACAGATACGCAGTATTTT. It codes for CASSLTQARTDTQYF.

CDR3 sequence: CASSLKLLRTGGKDEQFF. CDR3 nucleotide sequence: TGTGCCAGCAGTTTAAAACTATTAAGGACAGGGGGCAAGGATGAGCAGTTCTTC. V gene TRBV27 combines with J gene TRBJ2-1; 11 bases line up with TRBD1. This CDR3 region has 18 residues. With 2 bases clipped from V and 8 bases from J, the junction kept 14 bases outside the gene matches. From germline, CDR1 is MNHEY and CDR2 SMNVEV (reference sequence).

This clonotype was counted only a few times. The rearrangement uses TRBV9 and TRBJ2-3; TRBD1 or TRBD2 may be the D gene (5 bases each). Germline CDR1 and CDR2: SGDLS and YYNGEE. The CDR3 has 11 amino acids. Trimming pared 7 bases from V and 10 bases from J, leaving 13 bases between. CDR3 DNA sequence: TGTGCCAGCGGGGGAACCGCGGCGCAGTATTTT. Protein sequence: CASGGTAAQYF. Supplemented by reference TRBV9 and TRBJ2-3, the full variable domain reads DSGVTQTPKHLITATGQRVTLRCSPRSGDLSVYWYQQSLDQGLQFLIQYYNGEERAKGNILERFSAQQFPDLHSELNLSSLELGDSALYFCASGGTAAQYFGPGTRLTVL.

This clonotype was observed once. The chain joins TRBV5-1 to TRBJ2-1, with 9 bases that match TRBD2. The J segment lost 9 bases and the V segment lost 0 bases, leaving 4 bases of the junction unmatched. The V gene's germline CDR1 is SGHRS and CDR2 YFSETQ. The CDR3 is 14 residues long. CDR3 DNA: TGCGCCAGCAGCTTGGGAGGTAGCGGGAGTGAGCAGTTCTTC. This sequence encodes CASSLGGSGSEQFF.

This sequence joins TRBV5-6 and TRBJ1-2; TRBD1 matches at 9 bases. V shed 3 bases and J 5 bases; nucleotides not matched to a gene: 2. Germline lookup yields CDR1 SGHDT and CDR2 YYEEEE. CDR3 size: 13 residues. The CDR3 DNA follows: TGTGCCAGCAGCTGGGACAGGGAGTATGGCTACACCTTC. Protein product: CASSWDREYGYTF.

This clonotype occurred many times. V gene TRBV12-3 or TRBV12-4 combines with J gene TRBJ2-7, with 10 bases aligning to TRBD1. V lost 0 bases to trimming and J lost 5 bases; unmatched junction nucleotides: 10. The CDR3 sequence is 17 residues long. The DNA of the CDR3 is TGTGCCAGCAGTTTAGCGCGGGGGACAGGGGAAGTCAACGAGCAGTACTTC. It yields the protein CASSLARGTGEVNEQYF.

Only a few counts were recorded for this clonotype. The rearrangement links TRBV7-2 to TRBJ1-2, with D unresolved. This CDR3 is 13 amino acids long. The germline V gene has CDR1 SGHTA and CDR2 FQGNSA. The V and J ends lost 5 bases and 11 bases respectively, with 18 bases between them. CDR3 DNA sequence: TGTGCCAGCAGCCTATTCTCAACCTTAGGGTACACCTTC. It encodes CASSLFSTLGYTF.

This clonotype was seen only a few times. CDR3 bases: TGTGCCAGCAGTGACTCAGGGTTTGGGGCCAACGTCCTGACTTTC. It translates to CASSDSGFGANVLTF. The chain carries TRBV6-4 and TRBJ2-6; D unclear. V lost 0 bases, J lost 3 bases, and 6 bases lay in between. CDR3 length: 15 residues. CDR1 MRHNA and CDR2 SNTAGT come from the germline V gene.

This clonotype was recorded many times. V is TRBV10-3 and J is TRBJ2-7, with unresolved D. Germline V lookup: CDR1 ENHRY, CDR2 SYGVKD. This CDR3 spans 11 amino acids. The V end lost 3 bases, the J end lost 7 bases, and 7 bases lay between the germline ends. CDR3 sequence reads: CAISERSEQYF. The CDR3 nucleotides are TGTGCCATCAGTGAAAGGAGTGAGCAGTACTTC.

The rearrangement links TRBV30 to TRBJ2-7, with D unclear. Trimming cost V 4 bases and J 0 bases, with 10 bases left between them. This CDR3 has 13 residues. Germline CDR1 and CDR2: GTSNPN and SVGIG (reference sequence). The CDR3 protein is CAWNDGSSYEQYF. CDR3 bases: TGTGCCTGGAATGACGGAAGCTCCTACGAGCAGTACTTC.

The chain joins TRBV3-1 to TRBJ1-2, with D maybe TRBD1 (6 bases). This CDR3 spans 15 amino acids. V shed 4 bases and J shed 7 bases, with 19 bases lying between them. Looked up from germline, CDR1 is LGHDT and CDR2 is YNNKEL (reference sequence). This CDR3 reads CASSLREDRGGGYTF. CDR3 sequence (DNA): TGTGCCAGCAGCCTTCGGGAGGACCGAGGGGGTGGCTACACCTTC.

At least ten counts were recorded for this clonotype. The V and J genes are TRBV20-1 and TRBJ2-3; D is uncertain. This CDR3 spans 11 amino acids. Germline V gene lookup returns CDR1 DFQATT and CDR2 SNEGSKA (reference sequence). Trimming removed 2 bases from V and 4 bases from J, with 4 bases in between. CDR3 protein: CSARLSDTQYF. The CDR3 region has the DNA TGCAGTGCTAGATTGTCAGATACGCAGTATTTT.

The genes are TRBV24-1 and TRBJ2-6; TRBD1 matches 8 bases. Germline values: CDR1 KGHDR, CDR2 SFDVKD. The CDR3 extends over 18 amino acids. J gave up 2 bases and V 3 bases, and 8 bases lay outside the gene matches. CDR3 DNA sequence: TGTGCCACCAGTGATGGGGACAGGACCCGCACTGGGGCCAACGTCCTGACTTTC. This sequence encodes CATSDGDRTRTGANVLTF.

This clonotype was detected a few times. J is TRBJ2-3 and V is TRBV6-1; possible D gene TRBD2, 6 bases. Germline assignment: CDR1 MNHNS and CDR2 SASEGT. The length of the CDR3 is 14 residues. Trimming left V 8 bases short and J 6 bases short, with 18 bases between. CDR3 sequence: CASLSAGSSDTQYF. As DNA, the CDR3 is TGTGCCAGCTTGTCAGCGGGCTCCAGCGATACGCAGTATTTT.

The chain combines TRBV19 with TRBJ1-1, with D possibly matching TRBD1 (5 bases). Per germline, CDR1 LNHDA and CDR2 SQIVND (reference sequence). This CDR3 has 13 amino acids. V was trimmed by 8 bases and J by 3 bases, leaving 13 bases between them. CDR3 DNA sequence: TGTGCCAGTGGGGTGGGACTTTACACTGAAGCTTTCTTT. It yields the protein CASGVGLYTEAFF. The whole variable domain, filled in from reference TRBV19 and TRBJ1-1, reads DGGITQSPKYLFRKEGQNVTLSCEQNLNHDAMYWYRQDPGQGLRLIYYSQIVNDFQKGDIAEGYSVSREKKESFPLTVTSAQKNPTAFYLCASGVGLYTEAFFGQGTRLTVV.

This clonotype was seen only a few times. The V gene is TRBV4-3, the J gene TRBJ2-2, with 12 nucleotides matching TRBD2. The germline CDR1 and CDR2 sequences are LGHNA and YSLEER. The J segment lost 1 base and the V segment lost 0 bases, leaving 6 bases of the junction unmatched. There are 19 residues in the CDR3. DNA for the CDR3: TGCGCCAGCAGCCAAGAGTTGACTAGCGGGAGCGGGAACACCGGGGAGCTGTTTTTT. This codes for CASSQELTSGSGNTGELFF.

The rearrangement links TRBV6-2 or TRBV6-3 to TRBJ2-6, with TRBD1 identical over 8 bases. The junction had 6 bases not matched to a gene; V was cut back by 7 bases and J by 4 bases. Germline CDR1 and CDR2: MNHEY and SVGEGT. The CDR3 spans 15 residues. This CDR3 is CASNDRGPGANVLTF. CDR3 coding DNA: TGTGCCAGCAATGACAGGGGTCCCGGGGCCAACGTCCTGACTTTC.

CDR3 in amino acids: CASRVEGLADNEQFF. The CDR3 nucleotides read TGTGCCAGCAGGGTCGAGGGACTAGCGGACAATGAGCAGTTCTTC. V and J are TRBV2 and TRBJ2-1; TRBD2 aligns across 11 bases. J gave up 5 bases and V 6 bases, and 6 bases lay outside the gene matches. The CDR3 length is 15 residues. CDR1 SNHLY and CDR2 FYNNEI come from the germline V gene.